What follows are 30 T cell receptor beta chains derived from one specimen sequenced in a study of spatial heterogeneity in lung cancer. TCRdb fed the 5' RACE reads into MiXCR, producing one record per CDR3 protein. Of some 83,000 distinct CDR3 sequences in the sample, approximately 20% were seen once. Time point specified: sample taken at primary tumor resection. Unsorted whole RNA of tumor, nontumor lung or frozen PBMC was sequenced. Here the sequenced sample was PBMCs, taken at surgery. The receptors were gathered from a male donor with early-stage non-small cell lung cancer.

The gene calls are TRBV5-1 and TRBJ2-5; perhaps TRBD1 as D (6 bases). The CDR3 is made up of 16 amino acids. Trimming pared 0 bases from V and 5 bases from J, leaving 17 bases between. Germline V gene lookup returns CDR1 SGHRS and CDR2 YFSETQ. The CDR3 is CASSLDQGPLRETQYF. Here the CDR3 DNA reads TGCGCCAGCAGCTTGGACCAGGGGCCCCTCCGGGAGACCCAGTACTTC. Full variable domain (remainder filled in from reference TRBV5-1 and TRBJ2-5): KAGVTQTPRYLIKTRGQQVTLSCSPISGHRSVSWYQQTPGQGLQFLFEYFSETQRNKGNFPGRFSGRQFSNSRSEMNVSTLELGDSALYLCASSLDQGPLRETQYFGPGTRLLVL.

This clonotype was seen a few times. The chain employs TRBV28 and TRBJ2-5, with D perhaps TRBD1 (6 bases). Between the trimmed V and J ends, which lost 5 bases and 3 bases, there was a span of 13 bases. The CDR3 sequence is 14 residues long. From germline, CDR1 is MDHEN and CDR2 SYDVKM. DNA for the CDR3: TGTGCCAGCAGTCCCCGGACAGCAAAAGAGACCCAGTACTTC. It codes for CASSPRTAKETQYF.

The chain couples TRBV7-2 to TRBJ2-1; D might be TRBD2 (5 bases). Germline assignment: CDR1 SGHTA and CDR2 FQGNSA. Between the trimmed V and J ends, which lost 2 bases and 6 bases, there was a span of 5 bases. The CDR3 loop spans 12 amino acids. The CDR3 nucleotides are TGTGCCAGCAGCTTAACTAGCAATGAGCAGTTCTTC. Protein product: CASSLTSNEQFF.

This clonotype was seen a few times. The chain employs TRBV5-1 and TRBJ1-5, with D possibly TRBD1 on 5 matching bases. V was pared by 4 bases and J by 1 base, with 12 bases between. The CDR3 is 15 amino acids. CDR1 is SGHRS, CDR2 YFSETQ, per germline. CDR3 region: CASSITGGSNQPQHF. The CDR3, as DNA: TGCGCCAGCAGCATCACAGGTGGGAGCAATCAGCCCCAGCATTTT.

The V and J genes are TRBV11-1 and TRBJ2-1, with 15 bases lining up with TRBD2. CDR1 is SGHAT and CDR2 is FQDESV in the germline V gene (reference sequence). V lost 5 bases to trimming and J lost 9 bases; unmatched junction nucleotides: 11. The CDR3 is 17 residues long. The CDR3 nucleotides are TGTGCCAGCAGCCCACGACCGGGACTAGCGGGAGGTAGTGAGCAGTTCTTC. Translated, it gives CASSPRPGLAGGSEQFF.

V and J are TRBV19 and TRBJ2-1; TRBD2 aligns across 11 bases. The germline gives CDR1 LNHDA, CDR2 SQIVND (reference sequence). The V segment lost 9 bases and the J segment 7 bases; nucleotides outside the gene matches: 11. The CDR3 length is 15 residues. As DNA, the CDR3 is TGTGCCAGCCAGAGACTAGCGGGGTCGAGAAATGAGCAGTTCTTC. This sequence encodes CASQRLAGSRNEQFF. Combining the CDR3 with reference TRBV19 and TRBJ2-1 gives the whole variable domain DGGITQSPKYLFRKEGQNVTLSCEQNLNHDAMYWYRQDPGQGLRLIYYSQIVNDFQKGDIAEGYSVSREKKESFPLTVTSAQKNPTAFYLCASQRLAGSRNEQFFGPGTRLTVL.

This clonotype was seen only a few times. This chain uses TRBV6-6 with TRBJ2-7, with D hard to call. In germline, CDR1 is MNHNY, CDR2 SVGAGI (reference sequence). V was cut by 0 bases and J by 2 bases, with 8 bases left in between. The CDR3 extends over 14 amino acids. DNA of the CDR3: TGTGCCAGCAGTTACTCGAGTGGGGCCTACGAGCAGTACTTC. Encoded protein: CASSYSSGAYEQYF.

As concerns this clonotype: One junction end does not reproduce the germline sequence, and a read error may be involved. The rearrangement joins TRBV7-7 to TRBJ2-1; 7 nucleotides line up with TRBD2. The CDR3 has 15 residues. Looked up from germline, CDR1 is SSHAT and CDR2 is FNYEAQ (reference sequence). CDR3 in DNA: TGTGCTAGCAGTTCAGGGAGGGGTGTCGACAATGAGCAGTTCTTC. Amino acid sequence: CASSSGRGVDNEQFF.

There are a few counts of this clonotype. The J gene is TRBJ1-1, the V gene TRBV11-2, with 7 nucleotides matching TRBD1. This CDR3 has 13 residues. From germline, CDR1 is SGHAT and CDR2 FQNNGV. V was clipped by 5 bases and J by 4 bases; unmatched bases: 4. The chain's CDR3 is CASSPQGGTEAFF. The CDR3 DNA sequence: TGTGCCAGCAGCCCGCAGGGGGGCACTGAAGCTTTCTTT.

Comment on this clonotype: Germline and junction disagree at one end, which may indicate a read error. The chain joins TRBV7-7 to TRBJ2-7; TRBD1 matches at 9 bases. This CDR3 is built from 13 residues. Germline V gene sequence: CDR1 SSHAT, CDR2 FNYEAQ (reference sequence). CDR3: CASSPDRGDEQYF. In nucleotides, the CDR3 is TGTGCTAGCAGCCCCGACAGGGGGGACGAGCAGTACTTC.

The rearrangement joins TRBV15 to TRBJ2-5; weak D call: TRBD1 (5 bases). With 3 bases removed from V and 2 bases from J, the gap between germline ends came to 10 bases. The CDR3 is 14 amino acids. The V gene's germline CDR1 is LNHNV and CDR2 YYDKDF (reference sequence). CDR3 sequence (DNA): TGTGCCACCAGCAGGGTCGACAGACAAGAGACCCAGTACTTC. This codes for CATSRVDRQETQYF.

V gene TRBV5-1 combines with J gene TRBJ2-7, with D possibly TRBD1 on 7 matching bases. CDR1 is SGHRS, CDR2 YFSETQ, per germline. CDR3 length: 13 amino acids. Trimming left V 4 bases short and J 3 bases short, with 11 bases between. The DNA of the CDR3 is TGCGCCAGCAGCCCAGGGGGGTACTACGAGCAGTACTTC. This sequence encodes CASSPGGYYEQYF.

The rearrangement joins TRBV7-6 to TRBJ1-1, with no clear D. V lost 2 bases to trimming and J lost 10 bases, with 11 bases between them. This CDR3 is 12 amino acids long. From germline, CDR1 is SGHVS and CDR2 FNYEAQ. CDR3 loop: CASSLISGVAFF. CDR3 nucleotide sequence: TGTGCCAGCAGCTTAATAAGTGGTGTAGCTTTCTTT.

In this sample, this clonotype turned up many times. The chain links TRBV5-1 to TRBJ2-2; 8 bases line up with TRBD1. This CDR3 is 15 amino acids long. CDR1 is SGHRS, CDR2 YFSETQ, per germline. After removal of 4 bases from V and 4 bases from J, the junction contained 6 bases not matched to a gene. The chain's CDR3 is CASSPRQGITGELFF. DNA of the CDR3: TGCGCCAGCAGCCCCCGACAGGGGATCACCGGGGAGCTGTTTTTT. Using reference TRBV5-1 and TRBJ2-2 for the parts outside the CDR3, the full variable domain is KAGVTQTPRYLIKTRGQQVTLSCSPISGHRSVSWYQQTPGQGLQFLFEYFSETQRNKGNFPGRFSGRQFSNSRSEMNVSTLELGDSALYLCASSPRQGITGELFFGEGSRLTVL.

V is TRBV11-2 and J is TRBJ2-1, with TRBD2 as a possible D gene (5 bases). The CDR3 has 15 amino acids. The germline V gene has CDR1 SGHAT and CDR2 FQNNGV. V dropped 0 bases and J dropped 7 bases, with 13 bases sitting between them. The CDR3 coding sequence is TGTGCCAGCAGCTTAGATCCCAATGGAGGAAATGAGCAGTTCTTC. Protein: CASSLDPNGGNEQFF.

This clonotype was recorded at least ten times. V usage is TRBV11-1 and J usage is TRBJ2-1; D is uncertain. The germline V and J ends were trimmed by 3 bases and 8 bases, with 11 bases remaining between them. CDR3 length equals 13 residues. Per the germline V gene, CDR1 is SGHAT and CDR2 is FQDESV (reference sequence). The CDR3 nucleotides read TGTGCCAGCAGCTTCTCGCCTGGGGATGAGCAGTTCTTC. It specifies CASSFSPGDEQFF.

This clonotype was seen more than once but under ten times. V is TRBV7-9 and J is TRBJ1-1; 9 positions match TRBD1. Germline CDR1 reads SEHNR; CDR2 reads FQNEAQ (reference sequence). The CDR3 extends over 14 amino acids. The V gene end was trimmed by 5 bases and the J gene end by 6 bases; junction bases not matched to a gene: 7. The CDR3 protein is CASSARQGEAEAFF. The CDR3 DNA is TGTGCCAGCAGCGCCCGACAGGGGGAGGCTGAAGCTTTCTTT.

The sample holds a few counts of this clonotype. The chain joins TRBV30 to TRBJ2-7; D is possibly TRBD1 (5 bases). The CDR3 length is 10 residues. V was clipped by 5 bases and J by 6 bases, with 8 bases between them. The germline CDR1 and CDR2 sequences are GTSNPN and SVGIG (reference sequence). The CDR3 bases are TGTGCCTGGGGTAGGGGCGAGCAGTACTTC. This gives the protein CAWGRGEQYF.

V and J are TRBV27 and TRBJ1-3; maybe TRBD1 (5 bases). Germline V gene sequence: CDR1 MNHEY, CDR2 SMNVEV (reference sequence). V lost 6 bases and J lost 3, with 12 bases in between. This CDR3 has 14 amino acids. The CDR3 sequence: CASSLRGFGNTIYF. CDR3 sequence (DNA): TGTGCCAGCAGCCTCCGGGGGTTTGGAAACACCATATATTTT.

This clonotype came up a few times. The gene calls are TRBV12-5 and TRBJ1-5, with 7 bases matching TRBD1. With V trimmed by 1 base and J by 4 bases, 7 bases remained unmatched. CDR1 and CDR2 from the germline V gene are LGHNT and FRNRAP. The CDR3 covers 16 residues. The CDR3 DNA is TGTGCTAGTGGTTTGGGCCTAGGGGGCGGAAATCAGCCCCAGCATTTT. Its protein is CASGLGLGGGNQPQHF.

The chain links TRBV4-2 to TRBJ2-7; D may be TRBD2 (5 bases). The V gene lost 2 bases and the J gene lost 7 bases, with 18 bases spanning the gap. From germline, CDR1 is LGHNA and CDR2 YNFKEQ. This CDR3 is 15 amino acids long. The CDR3 protein is CASSQSTSLATEQYF. The CDR3 bases are TGTGCCAGCAGCCAATCTACTAGTCTAGCTACTGAGCAGTACTTC.

The V gene is TRBV27, the J gene TRBJ2-7; TRBD2 aligns across 7 bases. Trimming took 8 bases from V and 3 from J; bases not matched to a gene: 10. The CDR3 extends over 14 amino acids. CDR1 and CDR2 (germline): MNHEY, SMNVEV (reference sequence). In DNA form, the CDR3 reads TGTGCCAGCCGGGGGTCTAGCGGAAACTACGAGCAGTACTTC. This gives the protein CASRGSSGNYEQYF.

The genes are TRBV29-1 and TRBJ2-3; D is unresolved. CDR3 length: 12 amino acids. Germline CDR1 SQVTM, CDR2 ANQGSEA. Trimming cost V 2 bases and J 2 bases, with 5 bases left between them. The chain's CDR3 is CSVEKVTDTQYF. The DNA of the CDR3 is TGCAGCGTTGAAAAGGTCACAGATACGCAGTATTTT.

This chain uses TRBV29-1 with TRBJ2-5, with 7 positions matching TRBD1. This CDR3 contains 12 residues. Germline loops: CDR1 SQVTM, CDR2 ANQGSEA. V lost 7 bases, J lost 1 base, and 3 bases stayed unmatched. CDR3 sequence reads: CSGRTGQETQYF. DNA for the CDR3: TGCAGCGGGAGGACAGGCCAAGAGACCCAGTACTTC.

This sequence joins TRBV5-1 and TRBJ1-2; D gene unclear. The CDR3 spans 13 residues. Germline V gene lookup returns CDR1 SGHRS and CDR2 YFSETQ. V lost 4 bases to trimming and J lost 6 bases, with 13 bases between them. The CDR3 sequence is CASSLAPTDGYTF. The CDR3 region has the DNA TGCGCCAGCAGCCTCGCACCGACGGATGGCTACACCTTC.

The CDR3 nucleotides are TGTGCCAGCAGTCGAGGTGGGATCCGGACTGAAGCTTTCTTT. Translating gives CASSRGGIRTEAFF. V is TRBV7-8 and J is TRBJ1-1; D unresolved. Germline V CDR1 and CDR2: SGHVS, FQNEAQ. CDR3 length equals 14 residues. Trimming removed 6 bases from V and 5 bases from J, with 16 bases in between.

V is TRBV11-2 and J is TRBJ2-7; tentatively, D is TRBD1 (6 bases). From germline, CDR1 is SGHAT and CDR2 FQNNGV. The V and J ends lost 2 bases and 3 bases respectively, with 11 bases between them. The CDR3 loop spans 14 amino acids. The CDR3 sequence is CASSLQGTDYEQYF. The CDR3 region has the DNA TGTGCCAGCAGCTTACAGGGGACGGACTACGAGCAGTACTTC.

This clonotype was seen ten or more times. V usage is TRBV28 and J usage is TRBJ1-5; maybe TRBD1 (5 bases). This CDR3 spans 16 amino acids. Germline CDR1 and CDR2: MDHEN and SYDVKM. The V and J ends lost 2 bases and 4 bases respectively, with 15 bases between them. Written as DNA, the CDR3 is TGTGCCAGCAGTTTACCGGACATCAGGTTAAATCAGCCCCAGCATTTT. This sequence encodes CASSLPDIRLNQPQHF.

As for this clonotype: One junction end does not reproduce the germline sequence, and a read error may be involved. This sequence joins TRBV12-3 or TRBV12-4 and TRBJ1-1; unclear D gene. The CDR3 covers 12 residues. The CDR3 sequence: CASSFGFTGAFF. The CDR3 DNA sequence: TGTGCCAGCAGTTTCGGGTTCACTGGAGCTTTCTTT.

The genes are TRBV5-1 and TRBJ2-3, with TRBD1 matching over 8 bases. This CDR3 is built from 15 residues. Germline values: CDR1 SGHRS, CDR2 YFSETQ. The junction had 6 bases not matched to a gene; V was cut back by 2 bases and J by 4 bases. CDR3 amino acids: CASSLSTGVADTQYF. The CDR3 bases are TGCGCCAGCAGCTTATCGACAGGGGTGGCAGATACGCAGTATTTT.